This TCR beta chain is from a study of blood T cell repertoires in COVID-19. Study-wide context: Collection of acute and convalescent COVID-19 samples took place in the United States, Italy and Spain. T cells, B-cell-depleted T cells, or PBMCs provided the cDNA or gDNA that served as material.

This CDR3 spans 12 amino acids. V was clipped by 3 bases and J by 8 bases, with 8 bases between them. Measured with immunoSEQ multiplex PCR; TCRdb has only the in-frame clones, and not every one. Of approximately 210,000 clones in the sample, 70% to 90% are singletons; the top ten hold 3.5% to 4.5%. This study enrolled people aged roughly 18 to 90 from around 26 US geographic areas. The specimen sequenced was PBMCs or T cells enriched from blood (not recorded which). This chain uses TRBV12-3 or TRBV12-4 with TRBJ2-1, with D tentatively TRBD1 (5 bases). This clonotype was sampled from a man aged 25-45 years with acute COVID-19. Here the CDR3 DNA reads TGTGCCAGCAGTTTCCCCAGGGATGAGCAGTTCTTC. It translates to CASSFPRDEQFF.